Listed here are 21 T cell receptor beta chains from one sample, sequenced in a study of PD-L1 blockade in urothelial cancer. Produced via immunoSEQ multiplex PCR; TCRdb's table is partial and in-frame only. The profile shows 50,000 to 60,000 clones, 88% of them singletons. Time point given: peripheral blood 6 weeks after treatment start. The sample was PBMCs, taken around atezolizumab (anti-PD-L1) treatment. The receptors were sampled from a man aged 55 to 70 with urothelial cancer.

V and J are TRBV6-5 and TRBJ2-7; tentative D call: TRBD1 (5 bases). Germline CDR1 and CDR2: MNHEY and SVGAGI. The length of the CDR3 is 14 residues. Trimming cost V 4 bases and J 7 bases, with 17 bases left between them. The CDR3 here is CASSLNRRSEEQYF. As DNA, the CDR3 is TGTGCCAGCAGTTTGAACAGGCGTTCGGAAGAGCAGTACTTC.

The chain carries TRBV5-1 and TRBJ2-3, with TRBD2 matching over 8 bases. Trimming cost V 0 bases and J 6 bases; bases outside gene matches: 18. This CDR3 region has 19 residues. The germline CDR1 and CDR2 sequences are SGHRS and YFSETQ. The chain's CDR3 is CASSLASGGGPSLGDTQYF. The CDR3 DNA sequence: TGCGCCAGCAGCTTGGCCTCCGGGGGGGGACCAAGTTTGGGCGATACGCAGTATTTT.

This chain joins TRBV14 and TRBJ1-2; 10 bases agree with TRBD1. The CDR3 runs to 14 residues. Germline V gene data show CDR1 as SGHDN and CDR2 as FVKESK. V gave up 6 bases and J gave up 6 bases; unmatched junction bases: 7. The DNA for the CDR3 is TGTGCCAGCAGGGGACAGGGGATTATCAATGGCTACACCTTC. Its translation is CASRGQGIINGYTF.

Here the CDR3 DNA reads TGTGCCAGCAGCGTTGGGGACAGCTCTGGAAACACCATATATTTT. This translates into CASSVGDSSGNTIYF. The chain couples TRBV5-4 to TRBJ1-3; 7 positions agree with TRBD1. This CDR3 contains 15 residues. Germline CDR1 is SGHNT and CDR2 is YYREEE (reference sequence). Trimming took 4 bases from V and 0 from J; bases not matched to a gene: 4.

V and J are TRBV19 and TRBJ2-1; D gene ambiguous. The germline V and J ends were trimmed by 3 bases and 0 bases, with 9 bases remaining between them. The CDR3 consists of 15 residues. The germline gives CDR1 LNHDA, CDR2 SQIVND (reference sequence). The CDR3 region has the DNA TGTGCCAGTAGTATCCAGGTGAGCTCCTACAATGAGCAGTTCTTC. It is translated as CASSIQVSSYNEQFF.

The chain couples TRBV5-1 to TRBJ1-1; no clear D. Looked up from germline, CDR1 is SGHRS and CDR2 is YFSETQ. The CDR3 covers 14 residues. V gave up 4 bases and J gave up 3 bases, with 13 bases separating them. As DNA, the CDR3 is TGCGCCAGCAGCCCAAACCGGAGGGACACTGAAGCTTTCTTT. This codes for CASSPNRRDTEAFF.

V usage is TRBV28 and J usage is TRBJ2-1; TRBD1 aligns across 9 bases. Trimming cost V 3 bases and J 5 bases; bases outside gene matches: 5. Looked up from germline, CDR1 is MDHEN and CDR2 is SYDVKM. This CDR3 spans 15 amino acids. The CDR3 loop reads CASSLGTGLHNEQFF. CDR3 nucleotide sequence: TGTGCCAGCAGTTTGGGGACAGGGTTACACAATGAGCAGTTCTTC.

This clone was picked up a small number of times. The rearrangement links TRBV6-1 to TRBJ1-2, with D perhaps TRBD1 (5 bases). The length of the CDR3 is 15 residues. V gave up 2 bases and J gave up 4 bases, with 14 bases separating them. The germline CDR1 and CDR2 sequences are MNHNS and SASEGT. CDR3 sequence: CASSELGGARYGYTF. In DNA, the CDR3 is TGTGCCAGCAGTGAATTGGGTGGGGCCCGCTATGGCTACACCTTC.

The chain employs TRBV10-3 and TRBJ2-3; possible D gene TRBD2, 6 bases. V lost 2 bases, J lost 3 bases, and 9 bases lay in between. CDR1 and CDR2 from the germline V gene are ENHRY and SYGVKD. This CDR3 is 14 amino acids long. CDR3 DNA: TGTGCCATCAGTGAGGCGGAGGGAACAGATACGCAGTATTTT. This codes for CAISEAEGTDTQYF.

The chain is built from TRBV7-4 and TRBJ2-7, with TRBD1 matching 7 bases. This CDR3 spans 13 amino acids. V gave up 7 bases and J gave up 5 bases; unmatched junction bases: 8. Looked up from germline, CDR1 is SGHVT and CDR2 is SQSDAQ. CDR3 bases: TGTGCCAGCAAATACGACAGGGCCGACGAGCAGTACTTC. This gives the protein CASKYDRADEQYF.

The J gene is TRBJ2-1, the V gene TRBV15, with D tentatively TRBD1 (6 bases). Germline V gives CDR1 LNHNV, CDR2 YYDKDF (reference sequence). With 2 bases removed from V and 6 bases from J, the gap between germline ends came to 20 bases. This CDR3 spans 17 amino acids. CDR3 DNA: TGTGCCACCAGCAGATTCCGGACAGCTAAGACCTTCAATGAGCAGTTCTTC. Translated, it gives CATSRFRTAKTFNEQFF.

This sequence joins TRBV30 and TRBJ1-1; D is uncertain. Between the trimmed V and J ends, which lost 5 bases and 4 bases, there was a span of 11 bases. The CDR3 loop spans 12 amino acids. The germline CDR1 and CDR2 sequences are GTSNPN and SVGIG (reference sequence). CDR3 protein: CAWLKASTEAFF. In nucleotides, the CDR3 is TGTGCCTGGCTAAAAGCGAGCACTGAAGCTTTCTTT.

This chain connects TRBV25-1 to TRBJ2-7, with D unresolved. V was trimmed by 7 bases and J by 7 bases, leaving 17 bases between them. The CDR3 totals 13 residues. From germline, CDR1 is MGHDK and CDR2 SYGVNS. The CDR3 nucleotides read TGTGCCAGCACCCTAACCCTTTTTGGTGAGCAGTACTTC. Translation: CASTLTLFGEQYF.

The gene calls are TRBV19 and TRBJ1-2; TRBD1 is a possible D gene (6 bases). CDR1 and CDR2 from the germline V gene are LNHDA and SQIVND (reference sequence). The V end was cut by 5 bases, the J end by 6 bases, with 16 bases between. The CDR3 extends over 14 amino acids. CDR3 DNA: TGTGCCAGTAGTCCATGGACAGAGATTAATGGCTACACCTTC. Translating gives CASSPWTEINGYTF.

This clone was seen just once. The chain employs TRBV10-1 and TRBJ2-2; weak D call: TRBD1 (6 bases). CDR1 is WNHNN, CDR2 SYGVQD, per germline (reference sequence). The CDR3 spans 14 residues. The V end lost 6 bases, the J end lost 6 bases, and 14 bases lay between the germline ends. The CDR3 reads CASSDTGWPGELFF. As DNA, the CDR3 is TGCGCCAGCAGCGATACAGGGTGGCCCGGGGAGCTGTTTTTT.

The chain joins TRBV25-1 to TRBJ2-1, with D tentatively TRBD2 (6 bases). V gave up 1 base and J gave up 8 bases, with 12 bases separating them. Germline values: CDR1 MGHDK, CDR2 SYGVNS. The CDR3 consists of 14 residues. DNA for the CDR3: TGTGCCAGCAGTGAATGGGGGACTGCAGATGAGCAGTTCTTC. Residues: CASSEWGTADEQFF.

This chain uses TRBV6-5 with TRBJ1-2; D unresolved. Germline CDR1 MNHEY, CDR2 SVGAGI. Trimming took 6 bases from V and 5 from J, leaving 16 bases between them. This CDR3 has 14 amino acids. The CDR3 is CASRPGLLRYGYTF. The CDR3 DNA reads TGTGCCAGCAGGCCAGGTTTGCTTCGGTATGGCTACACCTTC.

This clone was found once. The V and J genes are TRBV10-2 and TRBJ2-5; 12 nucleotides agree with TRBD2. Germline V gene lookup returns CDR1 WSHSY and CDR2 SAAADI. The CDR3 extends over 16 amino acids. V was pared by 5 bases and J by 5 bases, with 9 bases of the junction left unmatched. CDR3 coding DNA: TGCGCCAGCAGTTTGCTAGCGGGGGGGCCCTGGGAGACCCAGTACTTC. Translation gives CASSLLAGGPWETQYF.

This chain links TRBV7-9 with TRBJ2-1, with TRBD2 identical over 9 bases. Trimming removed 1 base from V and 9 bases from J; junction bases left unmatched: 7. Germline CDR1 reads SEHNR; CDR2 reads FQNEAQ (reference sequence). The CDR3 runs to 15 residues. The CDR3 here is CASSLVAGGPSEQFF. CDR3 nucleotides: TGTGCCAGCAGCTTAGTGGCGGGAGGGCCTTCTGAGCAGTTCTTC.

This chain links TRBV2 with TRBJ2-7; 7 bases are shared with TRBD1. Looked up from germline, CDR1 is SNHLY and CDR2 is FYNNEI. After removal of 5 bases from V and 2 bases from J, the junction contained 9 bases not matched to a gene. The CDR3 sequence is 15 residues long. CDR3 protein: CASSSDRFGAYEQYF. The CDR3 DNA reads as TGTGCCAGCAGTTCGGACAGGTTTGGCGCCTACGAGCAGTACTTC.

This chain connects TRBV23-1 to TRBJ2-5; D may be TRBD2 (7 bases). TRBV23-1 is assigned to the ORF class and has an uncertain function. The CDR3 contains 16 residues. Between the trimmed V and J ends, which lost 3 bases and 2 bases, there was a span of 16 bases. The CDR3 DNA follows: TGCGCCAGCAGTCACCCGTTCGGGGGGCTTCAAGAGACCCAGTACTTC. This translates into CASSHPFGGLQETQYF.